The 4 T cell receptor beta chains below come from one sample, sequenced in a study of graft-versus-host responses after intestinal transplantation. Using immunoSEQ multiplex PCR, the repertoire was profiled, and TCRdb retains in-frame clones only, with some absent. Of some 13,000 clones listed, approximately 40% were seen once; the top ten hold more than 1%. The source material was alloreactive CD4+ T cells from a mixed lymphocyte reaction culture, sampled before intestinal transplant. As for subset: CFSE-low proliferating T cells sorted from approximately six-day pre-transplant mixed lymphocyte reaction (GvH or HvG direction). These receptors were taken from a human patient who received an intestinal transplant.

This sequence joins TRBV29-1 and TRBJ2-7, with TRBD1 matching over 9 bases. The CDR3 length is 12 residues. The germline gives CDR1 SQVTM, CDR2 ANQGSEA. V was clipped by 4 bases and J by 6 bases; unmatched bases: 4. The CDR3 DNA reads as TGCAGCGTTGTAGGACAGGGGATCGAGCAGTACTTC. It codes for CSVVGQGIEQYF.

The CDR3 region is CASSLIEGSPLHF. In nucleotides, the CDR3 is TGTGCCAGCAGCCTCATTGAGGGTTCACCCCTCCACTTT. J is TRBJ1-6 and V is TRBV6-5, with unresolved D. Looked up from germline, CDR1 is MNHEY and CDR2 is SVGAGI. CDR3 length: 13 residues. The germline V and J ends were trimmed by 6 bases and 9 bases, with 12 bases remaining between them.

By its share, this clone is medium-sized. The chain has TRBV6-1 and TRBJ1-5, with 8 bases lining up with TRBD1. J was trimmed by 3 bases and V by 1 base; bases with no gene match: 2. The CDR3 is 15 residues long. Germline CDR1 MNHNS, CDR2 SASEGT. CDR3 nucleotide sequence: TGTGCCAGCAGTGAAGGGACAGGGTACAATCAGCCCCAGCATTTT. Its translation: CASSEGTGYNQPQHF.

The chain combines TRBV6-5 with TRBJ2-1, with 8 bases matching TRBD1. The V segment lost 4 bases and the J segment 15 bases; nucleotides outside the gene matches: 5. This CDR3 has 11 amino acids. In germline, CDR1 is MNHEY, CDR2 SVGAGI. Here the CDR3 reads CASSFGQGWFF. CDR3 coding DNA: TGTGCCAGCAGTTTCGGACAGGGTTGGTTCTTC.